This entry lists 31 T cell receptor beta chains sequenced from one sample in a study of PD-L1 blockade in urothelial cancer. Using immunoSEQ multiplex PCR, the repertoire was profiled, and TCRdb retains in-frame clones only, with some absent. The sample records under 30,000 clones, 79% being singletons. As for time point: peripheral blood 6 weeks after treatment start. The sample consisted of PBMCs, taken around atezolizumab (anti-PD-L1) treatment. These receptor sequences come from a man between 65 and 85 years old with urothelial cancer.

The gene calls are TRBV25-1 and TRBJ1-2; D perhaps matches TRBD1 (5 bases). Germline loops: CDR1 MGHDK, CDR2 SYGVNS. This CDR3 comprises 15 residues. Trimming removed 0 bases from V and 5 bases from J, with 13 bases in between. The CDR3 DNA is TGTGCCAGCAGTGAATATGACGGGGGGGGGTATGGCTACACCTTC. Translating it yields CASSEYDGGGYGYTF.

This chain joins TRBV25-1 and TRBJ2-1; D is unresolved. The V and J ends lost 6 bases and 4 bases respectively, with 16 bases between them. In germline, CDR1 is MGHDK, CDR2 SYGVNS. CDR3 length: 15 amino acids. The DNA of the CDR3 is TGTGCCAGCAGCCGATTGGCGGCGAGGTACAATGAGCAGTTCTTC. Amino acid sequence: CASSRLAARYNEQFF.

Here the CDR3 reads CATAKGPSGILGEQFF. CDR3 nucleotide sequence: TGTGCCACCGCCAAGGGTCCTAGCGGGATATTGGGTGAGCAGTTCTTC. V gene TRBV19 combines with J gene TRBJ2-1, with 9 positions matching TRBD2. Germline V gene lookup returns CDR1 LNHDA and CDR2 SQIVND (reference sequence). The CDR3 runs 16 residues. Trimming at V came to 10 bases and at J to 9 bases, leaving 19 bases not matched to a gene.

V gene TRBV4-3 combines with J gene TRBJ1-3; D remains ambiguous. The CDR3 loop spans 16 amino acids. Germline-derived CDR1 and CDR2 are LGHNA and YSLEER. V shed 0 bases and J shed 4 bases, with 13 bases lying between them. The CDR3 coding sequence is TGCGCCAGCAGCCAAGAGGCGCGGCTTATCGGAAACACCATATATTTT. Translation: CASSQEARLIGNTIYF.

The CDR3: CASSHGVNRRAEKETQYF. CDR3 DNA: TGTGCCAGCAGCCACGGAGTGAATAGGCGAGCGGAGAAAGAGACCCAGTACTTC. This rearrangement joins TRBV5-4 to TRBJ2-5; D may be TRBD2 (5 bases). Germline CDR1 is SGHNT and CDR2 is YYREEE (reference sequence). The CDR3 length is 18 residues. Trimming removed 4 bases at V and 3 bases at J, with 25 bases between.

This chain uses TRBV7-8 with TRBJ1-2; tentative D call: TRBD1 (6 bases). The germline gives CDR1 SGHVS, CDR2 FQNEAQ. The ends were cut back, 8 bases at V and 8 bases at J, with 18 bases in the middle. The CDR3 runs to 13 residues. This CDR3 is CASGGGGAGGYTF. The CDR3 DNA follows: TGTGCCAGCGGTGGGGGGGGCGCTGGGGGCTACACCTTC.

This chain links TRBV28 with TRBJ1-2; perhaps TRBD1 as D (6 bases). Per germline, CDR1 MDHEN and CDR2 SYDVKM. Trimming removed 2 bases at V and 8 bases at J, with 15 bases between. The CDR3 totals 14 residues. The CDR3: CASSLNSGAGGYTF. For the CDR3, the DNA is TGTGCCAGCAGTTTAAACTCAGGGGCTGGAGGCTACACCTTC.

The chain recombines TRBV18 with TRBJ2-7; tentative D call: TRBD1 (6 bases). V shed 5 bases and J shed 4 bases, with 12 bases lying between them. The CDR3 covers 13 residues. Germline loops: CDR1 KGHSH, CDR2 LQKENI. DNA of the CDR3: TGTGCCAGCTCATTTCTGGACAGATACGAGCAGTACTTC. This gives the protein CASSFLDRYEQYF.

This chain joins TRBV7-9 and TRBJ2-1; possibly TRBD1 for D (5 bases). The CDR3 runs 15 residues. V dropped 3 bases and J dropped 0 bases, with 9 bases sitting between them. Germline V gene data show CDR1 as SEHNR and CDR2 as FQNEAQ (reference sequence). The DNA of the CDR3 is TGTGCCAGCAGCTTTCAGGGTTCCTCCTACAATGAGCAGTTCTTC. It is translated as CASSFQGSSYNEQFF. The complete variable domain, with remaining parts taken from reference TRBV7-9 and TRBJ2-1, reads DTGVSQNPRHKITKRGQNVTFRCDPISEHNRLYWYRQTLGQGPEFLTYFQNEAQLEKSRLLSDRFSAERPKGSFSTLEIQRTEQGDSAMYLCASSFQGSSYNEQFFGPGTRLTVL.

This chain joins TRBV28 and TRBJ1-4, with TRBD1 matching 8 bases. The CDR3 extends over 17 amino acids. V trimming: 6 bases; J trimming: 0 bases; junction bases outside the gene matches: 9. Germline-derived CDR1 and CDR2 are MDHEN and SYDVKM. The CDR3, as DNA: TGTGCCAGCAGCCGGACAGGGAGGACGGCAACTAATGAAAAACTGTTTTTT. The encoded protein is CASSRTGRTATNEKLFF.

The rearrangement joins TRBV5-6 to TRBJ2-3, with 8 bases lining up with TRBD2. Germline loops: CDR1 SGHDT, CDR2 YYEEEE. CDR3 size: 15 residues. J gave up 3 bases and V 1 base, and 4 bases lay outside the gene matches. As DNA, the CDR3 is TGTGCCAGCAGCTTGTCAAGCGGGAGTACAGATACGCAGTATTTT. Its translation: CASSLSSGSTDTQYF.

This chain joins TRBV18 and TRBJ2-1; 7 nucleotides align to TRBD1. Germline-derived CDR1 and CDR2 are KGHSH and LQKENI. V was pared by 3 bases and J by 4 bases, with 12 bases of the junction left unmatched. This CDR3 has 17 amino acids. CDR3 bases: TGTGCCAGCTCACCCGAGGGAAAGGGGGCCCCTTACAATGAGCAGTTCTTC. Its protein product is CASSPEGKGAPYNEQFF.

The chain has TRBV9 and TRBJ2-1; the D gene is possibly TRBD1 (7 bases). Per germline, CDR1 SGDLS and CDR2 YYNGEE. Trimming removed 0 bases from V and 0 bases from J, with 13 bases in between. This CDR3 comprises 17 residues. The CDR3 region is CASSVESGGFSYNEQFF. The DNA for the CDR3 is TGTGCCAGCAGCGTAGAGTCAGGGGGGTTCTCCTACAATGAGCAGTTCTTC.

The V and J genes are TRBV11-2 and TRBJ2-1; 7 positions agree with TRBD2. V gave up 1 base and J gave up 10 bases; unmatched junction bases: 7. Looked up from germline, CDR1 is SGHAT and CDR2 is FQNNGV. The CDR3 is 14 amino acids. CDR3 sequence reads: CASSLGVVGGEQFF. For the CDR3, the DNA is TGTGCCAGCAGCTTAGGAGTGGTGGGAGGGGAGCAGTTCTTC.

V and J are TRBV7-3 and TRBJ2-3, with 8 bases matching TRBD1. The CDR3 contains 13 residues. The germline V gene has CDR1 SGHTA and CDR2 FQGTGA. With 5 bases clipped from V and 8 bases from J, the junction kept 6 bases outside the gene matches. This CDR3 is CASSQGAEGTQYF. The CDR3 nucleotides are TGTGCCAGCAGCCAGGGGGCGGAGGGTACGCAGTATTTT.

The rearrangement uses TRBV4-3 and TRBJ1-4; D unresolved. V was shortened by 1 base and J by 0 bases, with 15 bases between the two germline ends. The CDR3 has 18 residues. The germline V gene encodes CDR1 LGHNA and CDR2 YSLEER. The CDR3 bases are TGCGCCAGCAGCCAAGCGGCAGGTCCGATCACAACTAATGAAAAACTGTTTTTT. Translating gives CASSQAAGPITTNEKLFF.

The sample holds one count of this clone. The rearrangement joins TRBV11-3 to TRBJ2-7, with 8 bases identical to TRBD2. From germline, CDR1 is SGHNT and CDR2 YENEEA. CDR3 length: 17 amino acids. V shed 5 bases, J shed 1 base, and the junction held 13 bases outside the gene matches. Here the CDR3 reads CASSAFMGLGVSYEQYF. Here the CDR3 DNA reads TGTGCCAGCAGCGCATTCATGGGACTAGGGGTTTCCTACGAGCAGTACTTC.

V and J are TRBV10-3 and TRBJ2-7; D may be TRBD2 (6 bases). The ends were cut back, 8 bases at V and 3 bases at J, with 11 bases in the middle. CDR3 length: 12 amino acids. CDR1 and CDR2 from the germline V gene are ENHRY and SYGVKD. This CDR3 reads CAILRGNYEQYF. The CDR3 DNA is TGTGCCATCCTTCGGGGGAACTACGAGCAGTACTTC.

The chain uses TRBV6-5 and TRBJ1-2; 8 positions agree with TRBD1. Germline-derived CDR1 and CDR2 are MNHEY and SVGAGI. The J segment lost 1 base and the V segment lost 4 bases, leaving 2 bases of the junction unmatched. The CDR3 loop spans 14 amino acids. The CDR3 DNA is TGTGCCAGCAGTTCAACAGGGGGTAACTATGGCTACACCTTC. Its protein product is CASSSTGGNYGYTF.

V and J are TRBV27 and TRBJ2-1; D is possibly TRBD1 (6 bases). From germline, CDR1 is MNHEY and CDR2 SMNVEV (reference sequence). This CDR3 is 16 amino acids long. V gave up 2 bases and J gave up 3 bases, with 14 bases separating them. This chain's CDR3 is CASSLKGHTVYNEQFF. CDR3 nucleotides: TGTGCCAGCAGTTTAAAGGGACATACGGTCTACAATGAGCAGTTCTTC.

The chain links TRBV7-2 to TRBJ1-2; a possible D gene is TRBD1 (6 bases). The CDR3 contains 15 residues. Trimming removed 5 bases from V and 6 bases from J, with 19 bases in between. CDR1 is SGHTA, CDR2 FQGNSA, per germline. The CDR3 DNA reads TGTGCCAGCAGCCGTAACAGGGTGAAGGAAAATGGCTACACCTTC. This translates into CASSRNRVKENGYTF. Together with reference TRBV7-2 and TRBJ1-2, the CDR3 gives the full variable domain: GAGVSQSPSNKVTEKGKDVELRCDPISGHTALYWYRQSLGQGLEFLIYFQGNSAPDKSGLPSDRFSAERTGGSVSTLTIQRTQQEDSAVYLCASSRNRVKENGYTFGSGTRLTVV.

The V call is TRBV5-4, the J call TRBJ2-3; 13 bases fit TRBD2. After removal of 2 bases from V and 6 bases from J, the junction contained 3 bases not matched to a gene. The length of the CDR3 is 15 residues. In germline, CDR1 is SGHNT, CDR2 YYREEE (reference sequence). CDR3 nucleotides: TGTGCCAGCAGCTTTACTAGCGGGGGGGCGGATACGCAGTATTTT. As protein: CASSFTSGGADTQYF.

The CDR3 coding sequence is TGTGCCAGCAGTTCACTAGCGGGAGGGCCGGGTGAGCAGTTCTTC. Amino acid sequence: CASSSLAGGPGEQFF. The chain couples TRBV6-1 to TRBJ2-1, with 13 bases matching TRBD2. With V trimmed by 5 bases and J by 9 bases, 7 bases remained unmatched. CDR1 is MNHNS, CDR2 SASEGT, per germline. The CDR3 covers 15 residues.

V gene TRBV6-6 combines with J gene TRBJ1-2; TRBD1 is a possible D gene (6 bases). Trimming cost V 6 bases and J 2 bases, with 10 bases left between them. CDR1 is MNHNY, CDR2 SVGAGI, per germline (reference sequence). This CDR3 has 13 residues. The CDR3 spells CASSPGQNYGYTF. The CDR3, as DNA: TGTGCCAGCAGCCCCGGACAGAACTATGGCTACACCTTC.

This clone was counted a single time. The V gene is TRBV7-3, the J gene TRBJ1-1; 9 bases are shared with TRBD1. V shed 3 bases, J shed 4 bases, and the junction held 0 bases outside the gene matches. This CDR3 spans 13 amino acids. CDR1 is SGHTA, CDR2 FQGTGA, per germline. The CDR3 DNA reads TGTGCCAGCAGCTTGGGACAGGGCACTGAAGCTTTCTTT. Residues: CASSLGQGTEAFF.

The V call is TRBV11-2, the J call TRBJ2-7; 8 bases are shared with TRBD1. J lost 5 bases, V lost 5 bases, and 11 bases had no gene match. Germline V lookup: CDR1 SGHAT, CDR2 FQNNGV. The CDR3 contains 15 residues. CDR3 in DNA: TGTGCCAGCAGCCCCCGGACAGGGCCTAGGGACGAGCAGTACTTC. Encoded protein: CASSPRTGPRDEQYF.

This clone was detected a few times. V is TRBV7-9 and J is TRBJ2-7; TRBD1 matches at 10 bases. The junction had 8 bases not matched to a gene; V was cut back by 4 bases and J by 5 bases. The CDR3 contains 15 residues. Germline lookup yields CDR1 SEHNR and CDR2 FQNEAQ (reference sequence). CDR3 loop: CASSSSWDRGNEQYF. The CDR3 DNA is TGTGCCAGCAGCTCCTCCTGGGACAGGGGCAACGAGCAGTACTTC.

The V and J genes are TRBV6-5 and TRBJ1-5; maybe TRBD1 (6 bases). The CDR3 runs 14 residues. Per the germline V gene, CDR1 is MNHEY and CDR2 is SVGAGI. V shed 4 bases and J shed 9 bases, with 16 bases lying between them. The chain's CDR3 is CASSSGHRQAPQHF. CDR3 DNA: TGTGCCAGCAGTTCGGGACATCGGCAGGCGCCCCAGCATTTT.

The genes are TRBV9 and TRBJ2-3; D is perhaps TRBD1 (5 bases). The CDR3 totals 16 residues. V was shortened by 4 bases and J by 2 bases, with 17 bases between the two germline ends. CDR1 and CDR2 from the germline V gene are SGDLS and YYNGEE. CDR3: CASSPRVGVTTDTQYF. CDR3 sequence (DNA): TGTGCCAGCAGCCCCCGGGTAGGGGTCACCACAGATACGCAGTATTTT.

The CDR3 DNA reads as TGCGCCAGCAGCCAAGATTCAGCAGGGCGCTATGGCTACACCTTC. Amino acid sequence: CASSQDSAGRYGYTF. The gene calls are TRBV4-3 and TRBJ1-2; possibly TRBD1 for D (5 bases). V was trimmed by 0 bases and J by 4 bases, leaving 12 bases between them. This CDR3 region has 15 residues. Germline V gives CDR1 LGHNA, CDR2 YSLEER.

The chain carries TRBV13 and TRBJ2-1, with TRBD1 as a possible D gene (6 bases). CDR3 length: 16 amino acids. Germline CDR1 and CDR2: PRHDT and FYEKMQ (reference sequence). V lost 0 bases to trimming and J lost 5 bases, with 14 bases between them. The CDR3 sequence: CASSLGPRGADNEQFF. CDR3 nucleotides: TGTGCCAGCAGCTTAGGGCCCAGGGGCGCCGACAATGAGCAGTTCTTC.